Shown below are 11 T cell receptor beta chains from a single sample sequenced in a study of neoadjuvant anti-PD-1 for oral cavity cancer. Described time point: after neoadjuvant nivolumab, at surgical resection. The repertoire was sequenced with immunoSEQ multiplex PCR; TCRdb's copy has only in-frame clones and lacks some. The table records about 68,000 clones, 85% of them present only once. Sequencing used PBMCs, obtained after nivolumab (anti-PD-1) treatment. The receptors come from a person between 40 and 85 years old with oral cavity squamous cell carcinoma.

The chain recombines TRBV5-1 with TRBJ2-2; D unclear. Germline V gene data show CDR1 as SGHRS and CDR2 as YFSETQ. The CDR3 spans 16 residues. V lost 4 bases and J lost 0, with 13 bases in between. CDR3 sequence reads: CASSGLSRTNTGELFF. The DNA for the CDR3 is TGCGCCAGCAGCGGGCTAAGCAGGACGAACACCGGGGAGCTGTTTTTT.

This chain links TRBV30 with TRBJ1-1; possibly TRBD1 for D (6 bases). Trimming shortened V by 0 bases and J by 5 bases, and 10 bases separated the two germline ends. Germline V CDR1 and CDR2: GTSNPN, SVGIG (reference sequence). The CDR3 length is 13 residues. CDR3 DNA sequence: TGTGCCTGGAGTGTACAGGGAAGAACTGAAGCTTTCTTT. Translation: CAWSVQGRTEAFF. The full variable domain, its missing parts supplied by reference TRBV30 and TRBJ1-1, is SQTIHQWPATLVQPVGSPLSLECTVEGTSNPNLYWYRQAAGRGLQLLFYSVGIGQISSEVPQNLSASRPQDRQFILSSKKLLLSDSGFYLCAWSVQGRTEAFFGQGTRLTVV.

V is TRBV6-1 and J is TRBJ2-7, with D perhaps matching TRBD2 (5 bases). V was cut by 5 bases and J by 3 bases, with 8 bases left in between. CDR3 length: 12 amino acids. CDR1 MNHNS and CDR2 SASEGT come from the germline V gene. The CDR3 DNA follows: TGTGCCAGCAGTTCCCGGGGCTACGAGCAGTACTTC. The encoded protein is CASSSRGYEQYF.

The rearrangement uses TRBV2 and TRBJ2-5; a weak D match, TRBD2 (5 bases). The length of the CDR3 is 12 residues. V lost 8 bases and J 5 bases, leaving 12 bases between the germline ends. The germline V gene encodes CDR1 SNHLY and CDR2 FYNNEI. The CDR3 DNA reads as TGTGCCAGCGTCCGGGAAGGCGAGACCCAGTACTTC. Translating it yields CASVREGETQYF. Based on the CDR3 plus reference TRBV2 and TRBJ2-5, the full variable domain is EPEVTQTPSHQVTQMGQEVILRCVPISNHLYFYWYRQILGQKVEFLVSFYNNEISEKSEIFDDQFSVERPDGSNFTLKIRSTKLEDSAMYFCASVREGETQYFGPGTRLLVL.

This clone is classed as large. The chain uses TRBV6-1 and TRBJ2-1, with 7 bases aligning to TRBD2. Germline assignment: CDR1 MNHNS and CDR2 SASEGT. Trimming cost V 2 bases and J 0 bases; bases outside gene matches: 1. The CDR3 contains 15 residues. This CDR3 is CASSETGGSYNEQFF. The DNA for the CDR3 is TGTGCCAGCAGTGAAACGGGGGGCTCCTACAATGAGCAGTTCTTC.

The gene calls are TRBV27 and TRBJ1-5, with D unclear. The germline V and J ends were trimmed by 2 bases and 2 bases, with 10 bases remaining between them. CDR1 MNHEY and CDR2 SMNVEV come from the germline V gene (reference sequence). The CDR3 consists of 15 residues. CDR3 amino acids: CASSLGGFGNQPQHF. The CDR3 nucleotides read TGTGCCAGCAGTTTAGGCGGATTTGGCAATCAGCCCCAGCATTTT.

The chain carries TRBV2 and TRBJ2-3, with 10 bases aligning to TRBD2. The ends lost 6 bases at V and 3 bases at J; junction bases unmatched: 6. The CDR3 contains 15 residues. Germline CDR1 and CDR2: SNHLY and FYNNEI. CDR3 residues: CASRASGSSTDTQYF. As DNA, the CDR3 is TGTGCCAGCAGGGCTAGCGGGAGTAGTACAGATACGCAGTATTTT.

DNA for the CDR3: TGCAGCTTCCGGGGACAGGGGTTCTACGAGCAGTACTTC. The encoded protein is CSFRGQGFYEQYF. V gene TRBV29-1 combines with J gene TRBJ2-7; 10 bases fit TRBD1. CDR1 SQVTM and CDR2 ANQGSEA come from the germline V gene. This CDR3 contains 13 residues. V was pared by 8 bases and J by 3 bases, with 7 bases of the junction left unmatched.

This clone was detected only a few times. CDR3: CASSVSQNTEAFF. CDR3 coding DNA: TGTGCCAGCAGTGTGTCACAGAACACTGAAGCTTTCTTT. This rearrangement joins TRBV6-1 to TRBJ1-1; D gene unclear. Trimming removed 4 bases from V and 1 base from J, with 7 bases in between. CDR3 length: 13 amino acids. CDR1 is MNHNS, CDR2 SASEGT, per germline.

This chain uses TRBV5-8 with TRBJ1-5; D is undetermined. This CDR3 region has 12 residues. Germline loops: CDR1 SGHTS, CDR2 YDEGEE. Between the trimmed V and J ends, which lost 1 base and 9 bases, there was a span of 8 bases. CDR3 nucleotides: TGTGCCAGCAGCTTGTCGGGGTCGCCCCAGCATTTT. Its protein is CASSLSGSPQHF. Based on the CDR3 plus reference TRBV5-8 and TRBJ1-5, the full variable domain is EAGVTQSPTHLIKTRGQQATLRCSPISGHTSVYWYQQALGLGLQFLLWYDEGEERNRGNFPPRFSGRQFPNYSSELNVNALELEDSALYLCASSLSGSPQHFGDGTRLSIL.

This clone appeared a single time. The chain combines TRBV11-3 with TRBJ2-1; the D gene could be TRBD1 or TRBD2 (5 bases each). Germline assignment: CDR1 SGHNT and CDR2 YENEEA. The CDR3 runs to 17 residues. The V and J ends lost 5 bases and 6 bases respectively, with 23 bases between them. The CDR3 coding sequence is TGTGCCAGCAGCCCGGGCGGGTGGCAGGGTGTAGGCAATGAGCAGTTCTTC. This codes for CASSPGGWQGVGNEQFF. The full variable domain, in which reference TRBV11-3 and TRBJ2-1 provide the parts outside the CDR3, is EAGVVQSPRYKIIEKKQPVAFWCNPISGHNTLYWYLQNLGQGPELLIRYENEEAVDDSQLPKDRFSAERLKGVDSTLKIQPAELGDSAVYLCASSPGGWQGVGNEQFFGPGTRLTVL.